This T cell receptor (beta chain) was found in a study of cytomegalovirus exposure and HLA in healthy donors. The CDR3 runs to 14 residues. CDR1 and CDR2 (germline): MDHEN, SYDVKM. V was trimmed by 2 bases and J by 4 bases, leaving 9 bases between them. This clone was counted a few times. As yet, its antigen is unknown. Healthy people donating bone marrow made up the donors. Whole-study results and caveats: One variant, a missense change in DCLRE1C, was linked in a later analysis to TCR beta V- and J-gene trimming. The investigators catalogued some 150 TCR beta chains as cytomegalovirus-associated. The likely explanation for a cluster of highly shared sequence variants was sequencing artifact.

In the PCR, 60 Vbeta and 13 Jbeta primers were used. Using immunoSEQ multiplex PCR, the repertoire was profiled, and TCRdb retains in-frame clones only, with some absent. The sample lists around 100,000 clones, 60% to 80% occurring once. The TCR originated in a man between 50 and 59 years old in good health and CMV-seropositive. This chain joins TRBV28 and TRBJ1-5; D is unclear. The sample taken for sequencing was PBMCs. The CDR3 coding sequence is TGTGCCAGCAGTTTAGTAACAGCTAATCAGCCCCAGCATTTT. It encodes CASSLVTANQPQHF.